One and the same sample provided the 7 T cell receptor beta chains below, sequenced in a study of blood T cell repertoires in COVID-19. Using immunoSEQ multiplex PCR, the repertoire was profiled, and TCRdb retains in-frame clones only, with some absent. The sample shows roughly 140,000 clones, 65% to 85% of them seen only once. The sample was peripheral blood. The origin of the receptors is a woman aged 45-65 years with acute or convalescent COVID-19.

The chain is built from TRBV18 and TRBJ1-4, with a weak D call TRBD1 (5 bases). Between the trimmed V and J ends, which lost 6 bases and 6 bases, there was a span of 17 bases. Germline V CDR1 and CDR2: KGHSH, LQKENI. CDR3 length: 15 residues. The CDR3 region is CASSYGRPGDEKLFF. CDR3 DNA: TGTGCCAGCTCCTATGGACGACCGGGGGATGAAAAACTGTTTTTT. Combining the CDR3 with reference TRBV18 and TRBJ1-4 gives the whole variable domain NAGVMQNPRHLVRRRGQEARLRCSPMKGHSHVYWYRQLPEEGLKFMVYLQKENIIDESGMPKERFSAEFPKEGPSILRIQQVVRGDSAAYFCASSYGRPGDEKLFFGSGTQLSVL.

The V and J genes are TRBV6-2 or TRBV6-3 and TRBJ2-3; 10 nucleotides agree with TRBD2. V trimming: 2 bases; J trimming: 2 bases; junction bases outside the gene matches: 1. Germline CDR1 MNHEY, CDR2 SVGEGT. The CDR3 has 15 residues. The CDR3 loop reads CASSYLAGATDTQYF. CDR3 DNA: TGTGCCAGCAGTTACCTAGCGGGGGCCACAGATACGCAGTATTTT.

The chain is built from TRBV28 and TRBJ2-5; the D gene is possibly TRBD2 (7 bases). The CDR3 totals 13 residues. V was trimmed by 6 bases and J by 5 bases, leaving 13 bases between them. Looked up from germline, CDR1 is MDHEN and CDR2 is SYDVKM. The CDR3 here is CASSPGGRETQYF. The DNA for the CDR3 is TGTGCCAGCAGCCCGGGGGGCCGGGAGACCCAGTACTTC.

The chain employs TRBV12-3 or TRBV12-4 and TRBJ2-1; tentative D call: TRBD1 (7 bases). The CDR3 runs to 12 residues. Trimming took 6 bases from V and 14 from J, leaving 17 bases between them. The CDR3 DNA is TGTGCCAGCAGGCGGGACAGCAAAAGAGAGTTCTTC. It is translated as CASRRDSKREFF.

The chain employs TRBV28 and TRBJ1-1; the D is unclear. The CDR3 is 13 residues long. Germline CDR1 reads MDHEN; CDR2 reads SYDVKM. V was shortened by 6 bases and J by 1 base, with 9 bases between the two germline ends. The CDR3 DNA sequence: TGTGCCAGCAGCCTACCGGGGAACACTGAAGCTTTCTTT. This gives the protein CASSLPGNTEAFF.

The V call is TRBV5-4, the J call TRBJ2-1; 9 bases fit TRBD2. The ends lost 4 bases at V and 9 bases at J; junction bases unmatched: 11. This CDR3 contains 15 residues. Germline values: CDR1 SGHNT, CDR2 YYREEE (reference sequence). In nucleotides, the CDR3 is TGTGCCAGCAGCGTCTCGGGCGGGGGGGCGCTTGAGCAGTTCTTC. This encodes CASSVSGGGALEQFF. Supplemented by reference TRBV5-4 and TRBJ2-1, the full variable domain reads ETGVTQSPTHLIKTRGQQVTLRCSSQSGHNTVSWYQQALGQGPQFIFQYYREEENGRGNFPPRFSGLQFPNYSSELNVNALELDDSALYLCASSVSGGGALEQFFGPGTRLTVL.

This chain connects TRBV10-3 to TRBJ2-1; 11 nucleotides match TRBD2. This CDR3 spans 15 amino acids. Germline loops: CDR1 ENHRY, CDR2 SYGVKD. V gave up 8 bases and J gave up 6 bases; unmatched junction bases: 9. The CDR3 nucleotides are TGTGCCATCGCCCAGCTAGCGGGGGGATCCAATGAGCAGTTCTTC. This encodes CAIAQLAGGSNEQFF.